This TCR beta chain emerged from a study of response to subunit inactivated influenza vaccine (dated by TCRdb to 2017 to 2018). Concerning the study at large: Deep quantitative T cell receptor repertoire profiling was used in the study to track responses to a trivalent subunit inactivated influenza vaccine. What the research found in general, with its limitations: The authors proposed that each seasonal influenza vaccination may bring in only a limited number of new T cells.

This clonotype has just a few counts. Its antigen target is currently unknown. Per-nucleotide qualities are absent, and no much larger clonotype sits a single base away. The method behind the library was RT-PCR. TCRdb lists the instrument as Illumina HiSeq 2500. TCRdb itself trimmed the public reads at Q25 with fastp, ran MiXCR and retained productive beta chains. Every distinct CDR3 protein forms one entry, paired with its most common genes and DNA. The table for this sample lists just over 300,000 distinct CDR3 sequences; around a fifth of them were counted only once. In total, the top ten clones hold about 10% of the sample. The germline V gene (reference sequence) provides CDR1 DFQATT and CDR2 SNEGSKA. Trimming at the junction amounts to 3 bases on V and 5 bases on J, and the germline ends lie 12 bases apart. The CDR3, cysteine through phenylalanine, is 13 amino acids long. Only the CDR3 DNA stays, 39 bases, in frame from base 1.

The sample in question was PBMCs from blood, obtained about 20 months after vaccination. Recombination linked TRBV20-1 to TRBJ2-3; tentative D gene TRBD1, with 5 bases matching. The receptor was derived from a man aged 50-75 years who received an inactivated influenza vaccine. Donor details come from another sample of the same person, matched by shared clones. The CDR3 region has the sequence CSASRRGQDTQYF. The nucleotide sequence is TGCAGTGCTAGTAGGAGAGGACAAGATACGCAGTATTTT.